These 26 T cell receptor beta chains share one sample of origin, sequenced in a study of regulatory T cells in long-lasting Graves disease. In building TCR beta libraries, iRepertoire HTBI primers were used together with Arm-PCR of CDR3 regions. TCRdb reprocessed the multiplex PCR reads with MiXCR, giving one entry per CDR3 protein. The table shows over 450,000 distinct CDR3 sequences, with about 12% occurring only once. Time point denoted: newly diagnosed GD, antithyroid drugs for less than 3 months. Making the TCR library involved RNA that had been extracted from PBMCs. This sample was also put to use in a study of T cells in Graves' hyperthyroidism and ophthalmopathy.

The sequencing here drew on peripheral blood mononuclear cells (PBMCs), taken at new diagnosis, from a patient treated with antithyroid drugs. All receptors derive from a woman aged 25-40 years with Graves disease.

This clonotype has more than one count but fewer than ten. The rearrangement uses TRBV19 and TRBJ2-7, with D tentatively TRBD2 (6 bases). Trimming took 3 bases from V and 7 from J, leaving 10 bases between them. The CDR3 consists of 12 residues. Germline CDR1 and CDR2: LNHDA and SQIVND (reference sequence). The CDR3 region is CASSITGREQYF. Written as DNA, the CDR3 is TGTGCCAGTAGTATTACGGGGAGGGAGCAGTACTTC.

This clonotype was seen many times. This chain uses TRBV7-2 with TRBJ2-7, with a possible D match to TRBD1 (6 bases). The CDR3 is made up of 14 amino acids. Per germline, CDR1 SGHTA and CDR2 FQGNSA. The V end lost 4 bases, the J end lost 8 bases, and 18 bases lay between the germline ends. The CDR3 bases are TGTGCCAGCAGCTCTCAAAGGGACACCCAAAAGCAGTACTTC. Translation gives CASSSQRDTQKQYF.

The rearrangement links TRBV2 to TRBJ2-3; 10 bases align to TRBD1. In germline, CDR1 is SNHLY, CDR2 FYNNEI. The CDR3 is made up of 16 amino acids. J was trimmed by 1 base and V by 6 bases; bases with no gene match: 7. The chain's CDR3 is CASSTGQGRGTDTQYF. CDR3 sequence (DNA): TGTGCCAGCAGCACGGGACAGGGGAGGGGCACAGATACGCAGTATTTT. Drawing the rest from reference TRBV2 and TRBJ2-3, the complete variable domain is EPEVTQTPSHQVTQMGQEVILRCVPISNHLYFYWYRQILGQKVEFLVSFYNNEISEKSEIFDDQFSVERPDGSNFTLKIRSTKLEDSAMYFCASSTGQGRGTDTQYFGPGTRLTVL.

This clonotype appeared a few times. This chain connects TRBV29-1 to TRBJ2-3; 11 positions match TRBD2. Germline V CDR1 and CDR2: SQVTM, ANQGSEA. This CDR3 spans 15 amino acids. J gave up 2 bases and V 6 bases, and 7 bases lay outside the gene matches. DNA for the CDR3: TGCAGCGTCCTACTAGCGGGGGTACCCACAGATACGCAGTATTTT. As protein: CSVLLAGVPTDTQYF.

This clonotype was observed a single time. The chain employs TRBV11-1 and TRBJ2-3; tentatively, D is TRBD1 (6 bases). The CDR3 length is 14 residues. Germline V gene sequence: CDR1 SGHAT, CDR2 FQDESV (reference sequence). Deletions cut 4 bases from V and 4 bases from J, with 12 bases between. The CDR3 DNA sequence: TGTGCCAGCAGCTCCGAGCGGACAGCAGATACGCAGTATTTT. It yields the protein CASSSERTADTQYF.

A note on this clonotype: A much larger clone differs by one base, so this may be a read error. V usage is TRBV6-1 and J usage is TRBJ1-2; 8 bases line up with TRBD1. Germline assignment: CDR1 MNHNS and CDR2 SASEGT. This CDR3 region has 14 residues. CDR3 bases: TGTGCCGGCAGTGGGGCGAGGACAGGGCTTGGCTACACCTTC. Protein: CAGSGARTGLGYTF.

This clonotype was found many times. The rearrangement links TRBV12-5 to TRBJ2-2; no firm D call. This CDR3 spans 13 amino acids. Trimming shortened V by 4 bases and J by 6 bases, and 9 bases separated the two germline ends. The V gene's germline CDR1 is LGHNT and CDR2 FRNRAP. In nucleotides, the CDR3 is TGTGCTAGTGGTTCGAACAACGCCGGGGAGCTGTTTTTT. The encoded protein is CASGSNNAGELFF.

This clonotype appeared a few times. The chain employs TRBV20-1 and TRBJ2-1, with D possibly being TRBD2 (6 bases). The CDR3 spans 14 residues. Trimming shortened V by 6 bases and J by 7 bases, and 19 bases separated the two germline ends. Germline CDR1 is DFQATT and CDR2 is SNEGSKA (reference sequence). CDR3 region: CSATRLGLQNEQFF. The CDR3 nucleotides are TGCAGTGCAACCAGACTAGGCCTACAAAATGAGCAGTTCTTC.

This clonotype was counted only a few times. A junction boundary mismatches the germline segment, possibly from a read error. CDR3 DNA: TGTGCCAGCAGCCCCAGTGGGTCCAACGTCCTGACTTTC. Encoded protein: CASSPSGSNVLTF. The chain recombines TRBV7-9 with TRBJ2-6; D gene unclear. The CDR3 loop spans 13 amino acids. Per the germline V gene, CDR1 is SEHNR and CDR2 is FQNEAQ (reference sequence).

In this sample, this clonotype turned up many times. The chain has TRBV28 and TRBJ2-1; a weak D match, TRBD2 (6 bases). The CDR3 runs 14 residues. The germline V and J ends were trimmed by 8 bases and 1 base, with 12 bases remaining between them. Germline CDR1 and CDR2: MDHEN and SYDVKM. In DNA form, the CDR3 reads TGTGCCAGCTTGACGGGAGTTTCCTACAATGAGCAGTTCTTC. It specifies CASLTGVSYNEQFF.

The sample holds many counts of this clonotype. The V call is TRBV2, the J call TRBJ1-5; D is unclear. The CDR3 is 13 amino acids. Trimming left V 6 bases short and J 4 bases short, with 10 bases between. The germline gives CDR1 SNHLY, CDR2 FYNNEI. CDR3 sequence: CASRIFGNQPQHF. As DNA, the CDR3 is TGTGCCAGCAGGATCTTCGGAAATCAGCCCCAGCATTTT.

This clonotype came up many times. This sequence joins TRBV6-1 and TRBJ1-2; D is undetermined. Germline CDR1 reads MNHNS; CDR2 reads SASEGT. The germline V and J ends were trimmed by 8 bases and 2 bases, with 6 bases remaining between them. This CDR3 is 11 amino acids long. CDR3 loop: CASQMNYGYTF. CDR3 coding DNA: TGTGCCAGCCAGATGAACTATGGCTACACCTTC.

This clonotype was observed many times. The V call is TRBV12-3 or TRBV12-4, the J call TRBJ2-1; the D is unclear. V lost 7 bases, J lost 0 bases, and 13 bases lay in between. The CDR3 is 15 amino acids. The CDR3 protein is CASNTVQSSYNEQFF. The CDR3 region has the DNA TGTGCCAGCAATACCGTGCAGAGCTCCTACAATGAGCAGTTCTTC.

This clonotype was recorded many times. The CDR3 DNA is TGTGCCAGCAGTGGTCGGCGGGAGCAGTTCTTC. Translating gives CASSGRREQFF. The V and J genes are TRBV3-1 and TRBJ2-1; no definite D call. Germline lookup yields CDR1 LGHDT and CDR2 YNNKEL (reference sequence). V gave up 6 bases and J gave up 10 bases, with 10 bases separating them. The CDR3 consists of 11 residues.

This clonotype was counted ten times or more. DNA of the CDR3: TGTGCCAGCAGTTACAAAGGGAACGAGCAGTACTTC. This translates into CASSYKGNEQYF. The chain has TRBV6-5 and TRBJ2-7; D gene unclear. This CDR3 comprises 12 residues. Germline CDR1 reads MNHEY; CDR2 reads SVGAGI. V lost 2 bases to trimming and J lost 5 bases, with 7 bases between them.

The V gene is TRBV6-5, the J gene TRBJ2-7; 13 nucleotides agree with TRBD2. V dropped 4 bases and J dropped 5; count of bases not matched to a gene: 2. The CDR3 is made up of 14 amino acids. The V gene's germline CDR1 is MNHEY and CDR2 SVGAGI. Here the CDR3 DNA reads TGTGCCAGCAGTTCCGGACTAGCGGGAGACGAGCAGTACTTC. This encodes CASSSGLAGDEQYF.

This clonotype showed up many times. V usage is TRBV12-3 or TRBV12-4 and J usage is TRBJ1-5; the D gene is possibly TRBD1 (5 bases). The V end lost 5 bases, the J end lost 2 bases, and 25 bases lay between the germline ends. This CDR3 has 19 amino acids. CDR3 bases: TGTGCCAGCAGTCTCCGGATACACCGGGACCCGGGAGGCAATCAGCCCCAGCATTTT. It specifies CASSLRIHRDPGGNQPQHF.

This chain joins TRBV4-3 and TRBJ2-5; tentative D call: TRBD2 (5 bases). V was clipped by 0 bases and J by 0 bases, with 14 bases between them. The V gene's germline CDR1 is LGHNA and CDR2 YSLEER. This CDR3 is built from 17 residues. In nucleotides, the CDR3 is TGCGCCAGCAGCCAAGATGGCGGAGGAACCTACCAAGAGACCCAGTACTTC. Translated, it gives CASSQDGGGTYQETQYF.

This clonotype was seen more than once but under ten times. V gene TRBV27 combines with J gene TRBJ2-5; 11 bases are shared with TRBD1. The CDR3 sequence is 18 residues long. The V segment lost 4 bases and the J segment 7 bases; nucleotides outside the gene matches: 17. Germline-derived CDR1 and CDR2 are MNHEY and SMNVEV (reference sequence). The CDR3 region is CASSSDPRTGGKGRTQYF. The CDR3 nucleotides are TGTGCCAGCAGTTCCGACCCGCGGACAGGGGGCAAGGGCAGGACCCAGTACTTC.

This clonotype occurred many times. V and J are TRBV5-1 and TRBJ2-1; TRBD2 might be the D (6 bases). The V end lost 4 bases, the J end lost 6 bases, and 20 bases lay between the germline ends. Germline V gene sequence: CDR1 SGHRS, CDR2 YFSETQ. The CDR3 extends over 16 amino acids. The CDR3 DNA reads as TGCGCCAGCAGCGGCCTCCCTAGCGCCGTCCCCAATGAGCAGTTCTTC. Encoded protein: CASSGLPSAVPNEQFF.

Ten or more counts support this clonotype. The rearrangement links TRBV29-1 to TRBJ1-1; maybe TRBD1 (5 bases). The V gene's germline CDR1 is SQVTM and CDR2 ANQGSEA. The V gene lost 1 base and the J gene lost 4 bases, with 13 bases spanning the gap. This CDR3 region has 14 residues. This chain's CDR3 is CSVEVGGKGTEAFF. The CDR3 coding sequence is TGCAGCGTTGAAGTGGGGGGGAAGGGCACTGAAGCTTTCTTT.

This clonotype was counted many times. This chain uses TRBV27 with TRBJ2-1; no clear D. Germline loops: CDR1 MNHEY, CDR2 SMNVEV (reference sequence). The CDR3 has 13 residues. V lost 6 bases and J lost 4, with 10 bases in between. The CDR3 DNA reads as TGTGCCAGCAGGAGGCTACGGTACAATGAGCAGTTCTTC. This encodes CASRRLRYNEQFF.

Comment on this clonotype: A read error may be the cause here, since a much bigger clone is one base away. The missing conserved phenylalanine or tryptophan at the end of this CDR3 makes a read error likely. The chain employs TRBV30 and TRBJ2-2; 7 bases agree with TRBD2. The germline V gene has CDR1 GTSNPN and CDR2 SVGIG (reference sequence). Trimming at V came to 1 base and at J to 2 bases, leaving 4 bases not matched to a gene. The CDR3 contains 15 residues. The CDR3 region has the DNA TGTGCCTGGAGTGCTCCGGGACTAAACACCGGGGAGCTGTTTTTG. The encoded protein is CAWSAPGLNTGELFL.

This chain uses TRBV27 with TRBJ2-7; 7 bases are shared with TRBD1. Germline CDR1 and CDR2: MNHEY and SMNVEV (reference sequence). The CDR3 totals 16 residues. Trimming cost V 4 bases and J 4 bases; bases outside gene matches: 13. The CDR3 coding sequence is TGTGCCAGCAGTTCTATCACCGGGACAGAAAAATACGAGCAGTACTTC. Translation gives CASSSITGTEKYEQYF.

This clonotype was found many times. The chain carries TRBV30 and TRBJ2-1, with TRBD2 as a possible D gene (6 bases). V lost 0 bases and J 10 bases, leaving 13 bases between the germline ends. CDR3 length: 13 amino acids. CDR1 is GTSNPN and CDR2 is SVGIG in the germline V gene (reference sequence). The CDR3 loop reads CAWSVRRVSEQFF. The CDR3 nucleotides are TGTGCCTGGAGTGTTAGGAGGGTGTCCGAGCAGTTCTTC.

The V and J genes are TRBV4-1 and TRBJ1-4, with D hard to call. The V gene's germline CDR1 is MGHRA and CDR2 YSYEKL. There are 15 residues in the CDR3. Deletions cut 0 bases from V and 2 bases from J, with 7 bases between. CDR3 coding DNA: TGCGCCAGCAGCCAAGATCGCGATACTAATGAAAAACTGTTTTTT. Translating gives CASSQDRDTNEKLFF.